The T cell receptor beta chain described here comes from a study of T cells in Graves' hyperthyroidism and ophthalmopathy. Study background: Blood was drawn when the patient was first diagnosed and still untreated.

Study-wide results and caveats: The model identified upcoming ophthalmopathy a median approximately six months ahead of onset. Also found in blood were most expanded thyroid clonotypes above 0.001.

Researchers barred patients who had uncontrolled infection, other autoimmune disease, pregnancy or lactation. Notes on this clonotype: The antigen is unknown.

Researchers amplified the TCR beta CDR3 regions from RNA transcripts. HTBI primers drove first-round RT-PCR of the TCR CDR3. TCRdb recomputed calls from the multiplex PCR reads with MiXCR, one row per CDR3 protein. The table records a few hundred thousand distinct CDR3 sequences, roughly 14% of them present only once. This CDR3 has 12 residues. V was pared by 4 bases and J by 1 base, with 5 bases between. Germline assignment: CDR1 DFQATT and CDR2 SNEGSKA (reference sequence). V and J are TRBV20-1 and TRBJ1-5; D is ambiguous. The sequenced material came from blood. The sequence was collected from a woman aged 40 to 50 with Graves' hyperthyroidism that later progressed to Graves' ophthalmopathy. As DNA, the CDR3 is TGCAGTGCTAAAGACAGCAATCAGCCCCAGCATTTT. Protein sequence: CSAKDSNQPQHF.